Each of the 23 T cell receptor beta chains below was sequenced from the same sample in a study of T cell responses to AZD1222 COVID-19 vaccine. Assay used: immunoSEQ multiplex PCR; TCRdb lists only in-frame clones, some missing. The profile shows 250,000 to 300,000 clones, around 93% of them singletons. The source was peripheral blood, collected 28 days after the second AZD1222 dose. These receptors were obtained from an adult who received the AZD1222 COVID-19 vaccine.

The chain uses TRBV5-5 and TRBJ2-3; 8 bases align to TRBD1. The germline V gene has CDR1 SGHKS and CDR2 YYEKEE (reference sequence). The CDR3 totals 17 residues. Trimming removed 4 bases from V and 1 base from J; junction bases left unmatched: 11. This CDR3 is CASSAITGGGGTDTQYF. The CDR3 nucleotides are TGTGCCAGCAGCGCAATAACAGGGGGTGGTGGCACAGATACGCAGTATTTT.

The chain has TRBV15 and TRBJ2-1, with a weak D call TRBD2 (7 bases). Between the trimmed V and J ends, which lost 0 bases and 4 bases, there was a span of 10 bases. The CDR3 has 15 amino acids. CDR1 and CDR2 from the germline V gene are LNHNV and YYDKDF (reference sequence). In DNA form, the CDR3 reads TGTGCCACCAGCAGAGAAAAGGGGGGGTACAATGAGCAGTTCTTC. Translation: CATSREKGGYNEQFF.

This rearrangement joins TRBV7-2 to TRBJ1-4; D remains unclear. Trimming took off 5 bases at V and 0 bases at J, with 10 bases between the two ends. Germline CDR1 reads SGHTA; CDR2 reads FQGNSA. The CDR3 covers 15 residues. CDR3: CASSQKRATNEKLFF. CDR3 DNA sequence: TGTGCCAGCAGCCAAAAAAGAGCAACTAATGAAAAACTGTTTTTT.

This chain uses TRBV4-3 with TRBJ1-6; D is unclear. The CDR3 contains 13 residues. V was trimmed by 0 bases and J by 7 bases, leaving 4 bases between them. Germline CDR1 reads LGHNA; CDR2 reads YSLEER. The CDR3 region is CASSQEKNSPLHF. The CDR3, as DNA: TGCGCCAGCAGCCAAGAGAAGAATTCACCCCTCCACTTT.

As DNA, the CDR3 is TGTGCCACCAGCCTAGCGGGAGCAATGAATGAGCAGTTCTTC. Protein sequence: CATSLAGAMNEQFF. The rearrangement uses TRBV24-1 and TRBJ2-1; 10 nucleotides match TRBD2. Germline values: CDR1 KGHDR, CDR2 SFDVKD. The CDR3 is made up of 14 amino acids. With 7 bases clipped from V and 7 bases from J, the junction kept 6 bases outside the gene matches.

The CDR3 region has the DNA TGTGCCAGCAGCCTCGGAGGACTAGCGAAAGGTGAGCAGTTCTTC. Its translation: CASSLGGLAKGEQFF. The chain employs TRBV7-9 and TRBJ2-1; 9 nucleotides align to TRBD2. Per germline, CDR1 SEHNR and CDR2 FQNEAQ (reference sequence). V shed 5 bases and J 9 bases; nucleotides not matched to a gene: 11. This CDR3 is built from 15 residues.

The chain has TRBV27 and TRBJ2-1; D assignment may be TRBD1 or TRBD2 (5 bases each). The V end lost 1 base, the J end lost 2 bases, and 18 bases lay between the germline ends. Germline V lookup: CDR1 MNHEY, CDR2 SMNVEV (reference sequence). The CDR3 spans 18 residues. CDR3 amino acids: CASSLFYRGRSTYNEQFF. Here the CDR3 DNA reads TGTGCCAGCAGTTTATTTTATCGGGGCAGGTCAACCTACAATGAGCAGTTCTTC.

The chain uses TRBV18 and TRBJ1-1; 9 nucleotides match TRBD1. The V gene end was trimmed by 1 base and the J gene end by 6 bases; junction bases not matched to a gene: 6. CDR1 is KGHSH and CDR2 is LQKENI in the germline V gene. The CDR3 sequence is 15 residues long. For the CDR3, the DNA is TGTGCCAGCTCACCACTTGGGGACAGGGTGGCTGAAGCTTTCTTT. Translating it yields CASSPLGDRVAEAFF.

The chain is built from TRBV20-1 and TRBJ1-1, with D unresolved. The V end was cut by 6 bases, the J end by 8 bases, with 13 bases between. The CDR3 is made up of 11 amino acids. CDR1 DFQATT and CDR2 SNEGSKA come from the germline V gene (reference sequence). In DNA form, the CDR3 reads TGCAGTGCCCAGAGAGGGTCCGAAGCTTTCTTT. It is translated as CSAQRGSEAFF.

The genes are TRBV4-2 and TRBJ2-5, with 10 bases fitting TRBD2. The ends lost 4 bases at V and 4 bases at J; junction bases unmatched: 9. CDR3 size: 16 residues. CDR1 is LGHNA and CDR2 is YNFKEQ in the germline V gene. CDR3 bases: TGTGCCAGCAGCCTTGACGGGGCTAGCGGGAGAGAGACCCAGTACTTC. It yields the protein CASSLDGASGRETQYF.

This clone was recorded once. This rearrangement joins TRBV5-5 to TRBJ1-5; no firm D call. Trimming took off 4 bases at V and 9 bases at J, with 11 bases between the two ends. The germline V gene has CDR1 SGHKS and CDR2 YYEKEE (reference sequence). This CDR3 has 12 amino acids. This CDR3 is CASSDGPGPQHF. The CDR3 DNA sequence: TGTGCCAGCAGCGATGGACCAGGGCCCCAGCATTTT. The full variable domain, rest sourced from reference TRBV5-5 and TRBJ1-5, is DAGVTQSPTHLIKTRGQQVTLRCSPISGHKSVSWYQQVLGQGPQFIFQYYEKEERGRGNFPDRFSARQFPNYSSELNVNALLLGDSALYLCASSDGPGPQHFGDGTRLSIL.

For the CDR3, the DNA is TGTGCCAGCAGCTTAGTTCGGGGACCCTACGAGCAGTACTTC. This sequence encodes CASSLVRGPYEQYF. The chain links TRBV7-2 to TRBJ2-7, with D perhaps given as TRBD1 or TRBD2 (5 bases each). The CDR3 has 14 residues. From germline, CDR1 is SGHTA and CDR2 FQGNSA. Trimming removed 1 base at V and 2 bases at J, with 9 bases between.

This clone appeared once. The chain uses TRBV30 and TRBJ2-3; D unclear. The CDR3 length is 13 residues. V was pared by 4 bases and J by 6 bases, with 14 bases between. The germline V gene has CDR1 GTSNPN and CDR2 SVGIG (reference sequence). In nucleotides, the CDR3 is TGTGCCTGGAAAAGCAGGAGCAAGGATACGCAGTATTTT. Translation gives CAWKSRSKDTQYF.

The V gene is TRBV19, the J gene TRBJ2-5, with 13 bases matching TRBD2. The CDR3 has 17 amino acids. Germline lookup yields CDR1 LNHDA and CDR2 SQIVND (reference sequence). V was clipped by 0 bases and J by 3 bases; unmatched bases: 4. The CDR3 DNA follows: TGTGCCAGTAGTATAGATTCCGGGACTAGCGGGAAAGAGACCCAGTACTTC. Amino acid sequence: CASSIDSGTSGKETQYF. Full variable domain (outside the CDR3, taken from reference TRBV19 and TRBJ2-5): DGGITQSPKYLFRKEGQNVTLSCEQNLNHDAMYWYRQDPGQGLRLIYYSQIVNDFQKGDIAEGYSVSREKKESFPLTVTSAQKNPTAFYLCASSIDSGTSGKETQYFGPGTRLLVL.

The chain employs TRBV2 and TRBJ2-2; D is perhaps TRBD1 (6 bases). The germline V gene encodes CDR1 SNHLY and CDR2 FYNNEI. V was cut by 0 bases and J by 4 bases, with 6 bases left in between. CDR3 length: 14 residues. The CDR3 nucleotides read TGTGCCAGCAGTGAAGCAGGGGGCACCGGGGAGCTGTTTTTT. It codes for CASSEAGGTGELFF.

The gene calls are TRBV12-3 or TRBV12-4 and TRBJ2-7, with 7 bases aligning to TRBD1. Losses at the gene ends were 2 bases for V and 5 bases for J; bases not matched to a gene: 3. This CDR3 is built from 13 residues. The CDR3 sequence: CASSLRQGNEQYF. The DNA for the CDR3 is TGTGCCAGCAGTTTAAGACAGGGAAACGAGCAGTACTTC.

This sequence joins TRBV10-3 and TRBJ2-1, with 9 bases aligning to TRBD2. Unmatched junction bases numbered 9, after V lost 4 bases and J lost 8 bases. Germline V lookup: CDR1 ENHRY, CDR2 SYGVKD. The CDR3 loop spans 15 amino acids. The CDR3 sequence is CAISAGASGKDEQFF. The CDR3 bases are TGTGCCATCAGTGCCGGTGCTAGCGGGAAGGATGAGCAGTTCTTC.

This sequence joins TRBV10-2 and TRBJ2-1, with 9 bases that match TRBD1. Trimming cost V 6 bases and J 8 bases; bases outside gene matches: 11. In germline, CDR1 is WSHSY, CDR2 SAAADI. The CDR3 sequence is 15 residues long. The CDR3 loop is CASRRRTGGRDEQFF. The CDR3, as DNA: TGCGCCAGCAGGAGAAGAACAGGGGGCCGGGATGAGCAGTTCTTC.

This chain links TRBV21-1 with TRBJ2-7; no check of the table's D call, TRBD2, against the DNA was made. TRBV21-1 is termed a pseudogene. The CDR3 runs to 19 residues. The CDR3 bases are TGTGCCAGCAGCAAAACTAGGGGGCCCAGGCTAGCGGGGACCTACGAGCAGTACTTC. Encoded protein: CASSKTRGPRLAGTYEQYF.

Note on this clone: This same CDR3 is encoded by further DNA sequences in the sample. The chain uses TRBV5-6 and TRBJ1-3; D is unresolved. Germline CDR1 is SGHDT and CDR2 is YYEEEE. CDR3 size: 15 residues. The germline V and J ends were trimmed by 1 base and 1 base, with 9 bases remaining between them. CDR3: CASSLSRASGNTIYF. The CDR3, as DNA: TGTGCCAGCAGCTTGAGTCGGGCATCTGGAAACACCATATATTTT.

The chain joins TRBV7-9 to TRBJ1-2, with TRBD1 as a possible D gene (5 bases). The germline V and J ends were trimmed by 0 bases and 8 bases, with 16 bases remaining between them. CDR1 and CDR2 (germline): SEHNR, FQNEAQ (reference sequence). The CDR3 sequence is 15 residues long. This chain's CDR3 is CASSLAPGATWGYTF. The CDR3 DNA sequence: TGTGCCAGCAGCTTAGCGCCCGGGGCGACGTGGGGCTACACCTTC.

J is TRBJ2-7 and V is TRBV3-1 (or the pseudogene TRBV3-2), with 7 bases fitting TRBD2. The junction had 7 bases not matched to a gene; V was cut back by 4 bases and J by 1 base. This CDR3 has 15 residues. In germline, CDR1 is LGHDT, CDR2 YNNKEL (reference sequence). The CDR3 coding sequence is TGTGCCAGCAGCCCGACTAGCCTGGGGTCCTACGAGCAGTACTTC. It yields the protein CASSPTSLGSYEQYF.

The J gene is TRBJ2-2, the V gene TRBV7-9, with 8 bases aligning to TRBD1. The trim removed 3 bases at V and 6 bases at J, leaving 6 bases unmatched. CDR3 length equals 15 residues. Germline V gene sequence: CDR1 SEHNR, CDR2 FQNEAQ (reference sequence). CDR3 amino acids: CASSLGQAGAGELFF. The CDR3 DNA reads TGTGCCAGCAGCTTGGGACAGGCGGGCGCCGGGGAGCTGTTTTTT.